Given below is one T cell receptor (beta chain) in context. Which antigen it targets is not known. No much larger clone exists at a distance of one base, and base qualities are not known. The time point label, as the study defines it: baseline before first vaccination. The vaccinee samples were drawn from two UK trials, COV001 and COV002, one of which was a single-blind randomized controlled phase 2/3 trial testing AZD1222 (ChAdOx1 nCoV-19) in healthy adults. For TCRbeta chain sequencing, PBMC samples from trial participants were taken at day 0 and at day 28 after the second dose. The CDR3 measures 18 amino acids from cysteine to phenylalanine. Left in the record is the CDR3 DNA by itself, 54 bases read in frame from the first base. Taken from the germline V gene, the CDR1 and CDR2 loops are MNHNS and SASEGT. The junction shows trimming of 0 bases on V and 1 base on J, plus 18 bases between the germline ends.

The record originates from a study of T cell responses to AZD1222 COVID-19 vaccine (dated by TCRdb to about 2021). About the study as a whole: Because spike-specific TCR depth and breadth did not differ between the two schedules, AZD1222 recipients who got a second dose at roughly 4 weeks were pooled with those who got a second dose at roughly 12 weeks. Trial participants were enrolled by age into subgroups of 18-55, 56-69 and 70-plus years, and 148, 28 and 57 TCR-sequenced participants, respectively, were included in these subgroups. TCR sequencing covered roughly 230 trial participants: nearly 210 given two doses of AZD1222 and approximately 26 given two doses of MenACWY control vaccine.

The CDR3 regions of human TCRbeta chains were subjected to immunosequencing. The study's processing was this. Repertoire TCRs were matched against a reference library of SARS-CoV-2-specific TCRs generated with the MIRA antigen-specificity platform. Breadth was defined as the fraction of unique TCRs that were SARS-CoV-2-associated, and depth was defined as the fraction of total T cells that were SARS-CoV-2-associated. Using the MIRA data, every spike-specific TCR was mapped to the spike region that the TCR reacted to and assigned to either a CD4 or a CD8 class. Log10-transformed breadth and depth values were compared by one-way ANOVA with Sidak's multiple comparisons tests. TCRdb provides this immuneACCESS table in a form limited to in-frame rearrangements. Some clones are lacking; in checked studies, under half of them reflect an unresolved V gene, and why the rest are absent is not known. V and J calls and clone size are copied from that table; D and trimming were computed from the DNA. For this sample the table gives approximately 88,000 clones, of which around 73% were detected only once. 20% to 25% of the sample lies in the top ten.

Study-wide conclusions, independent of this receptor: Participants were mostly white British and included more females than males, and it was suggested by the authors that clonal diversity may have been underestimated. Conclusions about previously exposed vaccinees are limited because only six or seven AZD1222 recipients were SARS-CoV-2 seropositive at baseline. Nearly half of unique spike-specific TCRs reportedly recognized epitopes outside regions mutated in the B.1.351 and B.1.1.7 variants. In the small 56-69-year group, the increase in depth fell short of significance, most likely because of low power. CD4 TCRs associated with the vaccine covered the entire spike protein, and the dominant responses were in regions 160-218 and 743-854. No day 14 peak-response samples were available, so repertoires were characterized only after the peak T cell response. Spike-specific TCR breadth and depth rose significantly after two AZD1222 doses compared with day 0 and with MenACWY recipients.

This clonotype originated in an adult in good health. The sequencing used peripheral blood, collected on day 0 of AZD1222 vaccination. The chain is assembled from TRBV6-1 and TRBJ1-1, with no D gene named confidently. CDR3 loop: CASSEAAWTASTNTEAFF. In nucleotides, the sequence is TGTGCCAGCAGTGAAGCGGCCTGGACTGCCTCCACGAACACTGAAGCTTTCTTT.